This T cell receptor beta chain was documented in a study of CD8 T cells in Susac syndrome (dated 2019 in TCRdb). For the study in its entirety: The study used repertoire sequencing to test whether antigen drove CD8+ T cell activation and differentiation in Susac syndrome. Clonality of the CD8+ T cell repertoire was compared between around eleven healthy donors, approximately 14 Susac syndrome patients and under 16 multiple sclerosis patients.

RNA was extracted with the RNeasy kit and roughly 0.5 to 1 ug was reverse transcribed using random hexamers. The immunoSEQ multiplex PCR assay, which covers 54 Vbeta and 13 Jbeta segments, was used to amplify TCR beta CDR3 regions. PCR amplification bias was corrected by using a synthetic template baseline for primer optimization and computational correction. In the original analysis: Only productive sequences were kept, with reads annotated to V, D and J genes according to IMGT and analyzed in immunoSEQ Analyzer. Clonality was calculated as one minus the Shannon entropy normalized by log2 of the number of productive unique sequences. For each patient and control, public and private clones were evaluated among the 100 most prevalent clones. Susac-specific clones were defined as absent from healthy and MS cohorts, 1052 published viral clones and other ImmuneACCESS disease sequences. The public reads were run again by TCRdb, first through fastp at Q25 and then through MiXCR, and only productive beta chains were kept. Rows merge per CDR3 protein into single entries with the most common DNA and genes. The V and J calls follow TCRdb's processing rather than the paper's. The sample table shows 200,000 to 250,000 distinct CDR3 sequences, and 90% to 95% are seen once. The ten largest clones add up to less than 0.15% of the sample.

Peripheral blood CD8+ and CD4+ T cells from healthy donors, Susac syndrome patients and multiple sclerosis patients were profiled using high-throughput TCR beta sequencing. Multiple sclerosis controls were treatment-naive patients with stable or active relapsing-remitting disease fulfilling revised McDonald criteria. Bulk CD8+ and CD4+ T cells were purified by magnetic negative isolation, whereas CD8+ TEMRA cells were enriched by FACS. Blood was collected in EDTA tubes and processed within 24 hours, with PBMCs isolated through density gradient centrifugation. PBMCs destined for TCR sequencing were cryopreserved in liquid nitrogen and later thawed in a 37 °C water bath. Purity of sorted or isolated CD4+, CD8+ and CD8+ TEMRA cells was at least 90%. The research as a whole found: The TCR sequencing and HLA analysis was acknowledged to have included a relatively small number of individuals.

For this clonotype: It lacks a known antigen. Base qualities are missing; no much larger clone stands one base away.

The CDR3 contains 14 residues, cysteine and phenylalanine counted. Of all the DNA, just the CDR3 is kept, 42 bases in frame from base 1. V and J are truncated by 4 bases and 6 bases respectively, leaving an intervening sequence of 14 bases. Looking up the germline V gene yields CDR1 KGHDR and CDR2 SFDVKD. Recombination linked TRBV24-1 to TRBJ1-2, with a weak D call of TRBD1 (6 bases match). Sequencing input: CD8+ T cells from PBMCs. This clonotype originated in a human donor with multiple sclerosis. The CDR3 region reads CATSDPDRPDGYTF. In nucleotides, the sequence is TGTGCCACCAGTGACCCTGACAGGCCGGATGGCTACACCTTC.